Presented here are 18 T cell receptor beta chains from one specimen sequenced in a study of T-cell reconstitution after alpha-beta-depleted transplantation in children. Molecular barcoding with unique molecular identifiers was used for the TCRbeta library. TCRdb reprocessed the PCR reads via MiXCR and lists one record per CDR3 protein. This table holds 600,000 to 700,000 distinct CDR3 sequences, under 15% found once. The sample here was PBMCs, taken before TCRalphabeta/CD19-depleted stem cell transplant. Receptors originate from a girl aged 2 to 9 with congenital amegakaryocytic thrombocytopenia, due to receive a stem cell transplant.

Concerning this clonotype: One junction end does not reproduce the germline sequence, and a read error may be involved. The chain recombines TRBV6-1 with TRBJ1-1; D remains ambiguous. The germline V gene encodes CDR1 MNHNS and CDR2 SASEGT. This CDR3 has 13 residues. The CDR3 bases are TGTGCTAGCAGACGGGGAACGAAGACTGAAGCTTTCTTT. Its protein is CASRRGTKTEAFF.

This clonotype was seen many times. The chain joins TRBV5-1 to TRBJ2-1, with D possibly TRBD2 on 6 matching bases. The CDR3 is 17 residues long. Germline lookup yields CDR1 SGHRS and CDR2 YFSETQ. Trimming took 8 bases from V and 2 from J, leaving 23 bases between them. The CDR3 DNA follows: TGCGCCAGTGGGGGTGGGGGGAGAAGTATCGCCTACAATGAGCAGTTCTTC. It specifies CASGGGGRSIAYNEQFF.

V usage is TRBV7-9 and J usage is TRBJ2-3; D is perhaps TRBD2 (5 bases). V shed 5 bases and J shed 2 bases, with 11 bases lying between them. CDR3 length: 14 residues. In germline, CDR1 is SEHNR, CDR2 FQNEAQ (reference sequence). The CDR3 here is CASSPKTITDTQYF. The CDR3 region has the DNA TGTGCCAGCAGCCCGAAGACTATCACAGATACGCAGTATTTT.

This clonotype has a handful of counts. The rearrangement uses TRBV5-1 and TRBJ2-7, with unresolved D. Trimming removed 0 bases at V and 5 bases at J, with 12 bases between. CDR3 length: 14 amino acids. From germline, CDR1 is SGHRS and CDR2 YFSETQ. CDR3 coding DNA: TGCGCCAGCAGCTTGGTTCTTTCGGGTAACGAGCAGTACTTC. This codes for CASSLVLSGNEQYF.

This clonotype has a count of ten or more. The chain is built from TRBV5-1 and TRBJ2-7; D remains unclear. V was trimmed by 0 bases and J by 5 bases, leaving 15 bases between them. The CDR3 has 15 amino acids. CDR1 is SGHRS, CDR2 YFSETQ, per germline. The CDR3 bases are TGCGCCAGCAGCTTGGTTACGGCTCCTTTCGACGAGCAGTACTTC. Protein product: CASSLVTAPFDEQYF.

Comment on this clonotype: This may come from a read error, since a much larger clone is one base off. This chain uses TRBV20-1 with TRBJ1-1, with a weak D call TRBD1 (5 bases). The CDR3 contains 11 residues. From germline, CDR1 is DFQATT and CDR2 SNEGSKA (reference sequence). The CDR3 bases are TGCACTGCTAGAAGGGGCACTGAAGCTTTCTTT. Amino acids: CTARRGTEAFF.

This clonotype has at least ten counts. The rearrangement links TRBV20-1 to TRBJ2-5, with D tentatively TRBD2 (7 bases). CDR1 and CDR2 (germline): DFQATT, SNEGSKA (reference sequence). The CDR3 covers 13 residues. Trimming took off 5 bases at V and 5 bases at J, with 15 bases between the two ends. CDR3 in amino acids: CSADTGGGETQYF. CDR3 in DNA: TGCAGTGCTGATACGGGGGGCGGGGAGACCCAGTACTTC.

The sample holds many counts of this clonotype. The V and J genes are TRBV15 and TRBJ2-5; D not certain. Trimming removed 2 bases at V and 1 base at J, with 2 bases between. Germline CDR1 LNHNV, CDR2 YYDKDF (reference sequence). The CDR3 consists of 12 residues. CDR3 sequence (DNA): TGTGCCACCAGCAGAATCCAAGAGACCCAGTACTTC. This translates into CATSRIQETQYF.

J is TRBJ2-6 and V is TRBV9; D is unclear. CDR3 length equals 14 residues. V was shortened by 0 bases and J by 4 bases, with 5 bases between the two germline ends. Germline V lookup: CDR1 SGDLS, CDR2 YYNGEE. CDR3 DNA sequence: TGTGCCAGCAGCGTAGCCTGGGGGGCCAACGTCCTGACTTTC. This encodes CASSVAWGANVLTF.

The sample holds a few counts of this clonotype. V is TRBV10-3 and J is TRBJ2-1, with a weak D call TRBD1 (6 bases). V lost 4 bases and J 10 bases, leaving 11 bases between the germline ends. CDR3 length equals 12 residues. In germline, CDR1 is ENHRY, CDR2 SYGVKD. This CDR3 is CAISAFQGEQFF. CDR3 sequence (DNA): TGTGCCATCAGTGCCTTCCAGGGGGAGCAGTTCTTC.

This clonotype was observed many times. V usage is TRBV5-5 and J usage is TRBJ1-1, with D possibly TRBD1 on 6 matching bases. V was pared by 4 bases and J by 0 bases, with 13 bases between. This CDR3 is built from 15 residues. CDR1 is SGHKS, CDR2 YYEKEE, per germline (reference sequence). The CDR3 nucleotides read TGTGCCAGCAGCGCTGACAGGCCGCTGAACACTGAAGCTTTCTTT. Amino acid sequence: CASSADRPLNTEAFF.

Many counts were recorded for this clonotype. V gene TRBV5-1 combines with J gene TRBJ1-2; perhaps TRBD1 as D (5 bases). Germline V gene lookup returns CDR1 SGHRS and CDR2 YFSETQ. V lost 4 bases and J lost 4, with 14 bases in between. This CDR3 has 14 amino acids. In DNA form, the CDR3 reads TGCGCCAGCAGCGAAGCGACAGCGCCCTATGGCTACACCTTC. Its translation: CASSEATAPYGYTF.

This clonotype was seen a handful of times. This chain joins TRBV20-1 and TRBJ2-5; 14 positions match TRBD2. This CDR3 region has 16 residues. The germline V gene has CDR1 DFQATT and CDR2 SNEGSKA (reference sequence). V shed 6 bases, J shed 6 bases, and the junction held 12 bases outside the gene matches. The CDR3 here is CSARGTSGSEGQTQYF. DNA for the CDR3: TGCAGTGCCAGGGGGACTAGCGGGAGTGAGGGGCAGACCCAGTACTTC.

The rearrangement joins TRBV7-2 to TRBJ2-3, with TRBD2 matching 7 bases. V shed 3 bases, J shed 2 bases, and the junction held 5 bases outside the gene matches. In germline, CDR1 is SGHTA, CDR2 FQGNSA. This CDR3 is 15 amino acids long. The CDR3, as DNA: TGTGCCAGCAGCTTCCAGCGGGGCCACACAGATACGCAGTATTTT. This encodes CASSFQRGHTDTQYF.

This clonotype was found once. Since a much larger clone is just one base distant, this may be a read error. V usage is TRBV28 and J usage is TRBJ2-1; 14 bases agree with TRBD2. Germline V CDR1 and CDR2: MDHEN, SYDVKM. This CDR3 has 15 amino acids. The CDR3 sequence: CASSPGLAGVSEQLF. The CDR3 nucleotides read TGTGCCAGCAGCCCGGGACTAGCGGGAGTTAGTGAGCAGCTCTTC.

V usage is TRBV6-5 and J usage is TRBJ2-7; 10 bases are shared with TRBD2. This CDR3 has 17 amino acids. Looked up from germline, CDR1 is MNHEY and CDR2 is SVGAGI. V was clipped by 2 bases and J by 7 bases; unmatched bases: 14. The CDR3 DNA sequence: TGTGCCAGCAGTTACAGAGGTCTAGCGGGAGTCTGGTGGGAGCAGTACTTC. The encoded protein is CASSYRGLAGVWWEQYF.

This clonotype was picked up many times. This sequence joins TRBV3-1 and TRBJ2-1, with D perhaps being TRBD1 or TRBD2 (6 bases each). Per the germline V gene, CDR1 is LGHDT and CDR2 is YNNKEL (reference sequence). Between the trimmed V and J ends, which lost 2 bases and 9 bases, there was a span of 17 bases. The CDR3 runs to 15 residues. CDR3 nucleotides: TGTGCCAGCAGCCAAACCGACAGGAAGGGAGGTGAGCAGTTCTTC. Its protein product is CASSQTDRKGGEQFF.

J is TRBJ2-7 and V is TRBV6-4, with a weak D call TRBD2 (6 bases). This CDR3 has 16 residues. V shed 2 bases and J shed 3 bases, with 17 bases lying between them. The germline V gene has CDR1 MRHNA and CDR2 SNTAGT. This chain's CDR3 is CASSDRLAGFNYEQYF. CDR3 sequence (DNA): TGTGCCAGCAGTGACCGCCTGGCGGGGTTTAACTACGAGCAGTACTTC.